This TCR beta chain stems from a study of OX40 agonist ivuxolimab in advanced cancers. Overall study results and limits: In the 0.1-3.0 mg/kg groups, partial responders showed among the lowest expansion.

This clone has a handful of counts. The antigen is undetermined. The V end was cut by 8 bases, the J end by 4 bases, with 20 bases between. Germline assignment: CDR1 MDHEN and CDR2 SYDVKM. The CDR3 has 15 amino acids. TCRdb keeps only in-frame clones here, not all; method: immunoSEQ multiplex PCR. Of over 50,000 clones listed, around 81% are singletons. The gene calls are TRBV28 and TRBJ2-5; D is uncertain. The material was CD4+ or CD8+ T cells sorted from blood, obtained in a trial of the OX40 agonist ivuxolimab. This sequence was found in an adult with an advanced solid tumor such as melanoma, head and neck, liver or kidney cancer. CDR3: CASASPLGARETQYF. CDR3 bases: TGTGCCAGCGCCTCCCCGCTAGGTGCCCGAGAGACCCAGTACTTC.